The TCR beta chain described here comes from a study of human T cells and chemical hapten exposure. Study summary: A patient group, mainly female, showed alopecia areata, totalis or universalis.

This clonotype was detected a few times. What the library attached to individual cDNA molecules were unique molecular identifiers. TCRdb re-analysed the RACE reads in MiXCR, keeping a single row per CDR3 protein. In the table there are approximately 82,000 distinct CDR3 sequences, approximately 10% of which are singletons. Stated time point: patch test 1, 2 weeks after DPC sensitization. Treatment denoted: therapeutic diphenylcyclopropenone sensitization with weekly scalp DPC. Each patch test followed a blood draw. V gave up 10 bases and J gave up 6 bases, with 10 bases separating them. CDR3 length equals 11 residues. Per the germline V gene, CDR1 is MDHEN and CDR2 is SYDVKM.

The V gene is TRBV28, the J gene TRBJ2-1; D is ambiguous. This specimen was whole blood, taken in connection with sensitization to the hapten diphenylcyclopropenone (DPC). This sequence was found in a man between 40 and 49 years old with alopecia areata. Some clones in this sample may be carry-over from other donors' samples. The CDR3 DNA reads TGTGCCATCGACACGGGCAATGAGCAGTTCTTC. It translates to CAIDTGNEQFF.